This entry describes one TCR beta chain. Its antigen is currently unknown. PCR amplification relied on 60 Vbeta primers (plus 13 Jbeta primers). Original processing methods: Roughly 10 million shared chains were among the about 80 million unique TCR beta chains that a later analysis counted. Profiled with immunoSEQ multiplex PCR; TCRdb holds only in-frame clones, not every one. V, J and clone size reflect that table, while D and trimming were determined from the DNA. The repertoire has under 200,000 clones, approximately 78% of them found once; the top ten carry about 2.1%. The ends lost 1 base at V and 6 bases at J; junction bases unmatched: 3. Germline V lookup: CDR1 SEHNR, CDR2 FQNEAQ (reference sequence). The CDR3 covers 14 residues. The data belong to a study of cytomegalovirus exposure and HLA in healthy donors. Points from the study as a whole: Reportedly, a later analysis found an Asian-associated ancestry cluster had fewer N-insertions than the approximately 670-donor mean. TCR beta V- and J-gene trimming, according to a later analysis, was linked to a missense DCLRE1C variant. Earlier analysis looked at TCR beta V segments, and most were productive about 90% or about 30% of the time.

Sequencing was performed on PBMCs. The TCR comes from a woman aged 18-35 years in good health and CMV-seronegative. The chain links TRBV7-9 to TRBJ2-1, with TRBD1 matching over 7 bases. The CDR3: CASSLEGASNEQFF. For the CDR3, the DNA is TGTGCCAGCAGCTTAGAGGGGGCCAGCAATGAGCAGTTCTTC.